The present entry profiles one TCR beta chain with its context. The target antigen is unknown. This record belongs to a study of STAT3 mutations in large granular lymphocyte leukemia. General observations from the study: Sampling intervals varied between patients and samples. Every T-LGLL patient had at least one immunodominant TCRbeta clonotype.

With 5 bases removed from V and 5 bases from J, the gap between germline ends came to 19 bases. This CDR3 has 15 residues. Germline assignment: CDR1 SGHRS and CDR2 YFSETQ. Generated by immunoSEQ multiplex PCR, the TCRdb table keeps only in-frame clones and is missing some. The repertoire consists of 5,000 or so clones, with just over 70% occurring once and the leading ten covering more than 45%. The chain couples TRBV5-1 to TRBJ2-5; D possibly corresponds to TRBD1 (7 bases). This TCR was recovered from a human donor with T large granular lymphocyte leukemia. Some clones in this sample may be carry-over from other donors' samples. Sequencing was performed on PBMCs. CDR3 residues: CASSPEGAFRETQYF. In DNA form, the CDR3 reads TGCGCCAGCAGTCCGGAGGGGGCGTTCCGGGAGACCCAGTACTTC.